A selection of T cell receptor beta chains follows, all from one sample in a study of cytomegalovirus exposure and HLA in healthy donors. The repertoire was sequenced with immunoSEQ multiplex PCR; TCRdb's copy has only in-frame clones and lacks some. The sample includes approximately 150,000 clones, approximately 77% of them seen just once. The sample taken for sequencing was PBMCs. These receptors all stem from a male donor in good health and CMV-seropositive. CDR3s include the opening cysteine and the closing phenylalanine or tryptophan. The D gene is left open where the match is weak. Size is stated for part of the rows, as once, few or many counts, or as a class when the clone is expanded.

V	D	J	size	CDR3	DNA
TRBV5-1	-	TRBJ2-3	-	CASRVGRGTDTQYF	TGCGCCAGCAGGGTTGGTCGGGGCACAGATACGCAGTATTTT
TRBV5-1	-	TRBJ1-6	once	CASSLAGLRFGSPLHF	TGCGCCAGCAGCTTGGCGGGGTTAAGGTTTGGATCACCCCTCCACTTT
TRBV6-5	TRBD1	TRBJ2-2	-	CASRPDRGAGELFF	TGTGCCAGCAGGCCAGACAGGGGGGCCGGGGAGCTGTTTTTT
TRBV27	-	TRBJ1-1	-	CASSSETPRGAEAFF	TGTGCCAGCAGTTCCGAGACACCCCGCGGGGCTGAAGCTTTCTTT
TRBV4-1	-	TRBJ2-7	-	CASSQVAVSYEQYF	TGCGCCAGCAGCCAAGTGGCCGTCTCCTACGAGCAGTACTTC
TRBV4-1	TRBD1	TRBJ2-5	-	CASSPAIRTGQETQYF	TGCGCCAGCAGCCCCGCAATCCGGACAGGGCAAGAGACCCAGTACTTC
TRBV5-1	-	TRBJ1-6	-	CASRKGGLSDSPLHF	TGCGCCAGCAGAAAAGGAGGCTTATCGGATTCACCCCTCCACTTT
TRBV18	-	TRBJ2-7	-	CASSSLQNYEQYF	TGTGCCAGCTCAAGTCTGCAGAACTACGAGCAGTACTTC
TRBV11-2	-	TRBJ1-6	-	CASSLVGVGISPLHF	TGTGCCAGCAGCTTAGTAGGGGTTGGGATTTCACCCCTCCACTTT
TRBV19	TRBD1	TRBJ2-3	few	CASSIGTGVVTDTQYF	TGTGCCAGTAGTATTGGGACAGGGGTTGTCACAGATACGCAGTATTTT
TRBV10-1	-	TRBJ2-2	-	CASRDSRKGTGELFF	TGCGCCAGCAGGGACAGTCGTAAGGGGACCGGGGAGCTGTTTTTT
TRBV11-2	TRBD1	TRBJ2-1	-	CASRPAGQGANEQFF	TGTGCCAGCAGACCGGCGGGACAGGGCGCCAATGAGCAGTTCTTC
TRBV4-2	TRBD2	TRBJ2-5	once	CASSRGTSGGRALGETQYF	TGTGCCAGCAGCCGAGGGACTAGCGGGGGGCGAGCCCTTGGAGAGACCCAGTACTTC
TRBV9	-	TRBJ2-5	-	CASSKGGGRPGETQYF	TGTGCCAGCAGCAAAGGGGGGGGTCGACCAGGGGAGACCCAGTACTTC
TRBV5-1	-	TRBJ2-7	once	CASSVQGSYEQYF	TGCGCCAGCAGCGTCCAGGGATCCTACGAGCAGTACTTC
TRBV10-3	-	TRBJ2-7	once	CAISEPAYEQYF	TGTGCCATCAGTGAGCCGGCCTACGAGCAGTACTTC
TRBV4-2	-	TRBJ1-1	-	CASSHVYQGTKAFF	TGTGCCAGCAGCCATGTTTACCAGGGGACAAAAGCTTTCTTT
TRBV2	-	TRBJ1-1	-	CASRGGRGTEAFF	TGTGCCAGCAGAGGGGGGAGGGGCACTGAAGCTTTCTTT
TRBV29-1	-	TRBJ2-5	-	CSSAGLNQETQYF	TGCAGCTCGGCGGGACTGAACCAAGAGACCCAGTACTTC
TRBV5-6	TRBD1	TRBJ2-7	few	CASSLEGQGSYEQYF	TGTGCCAGCAGCTTGGAGGGACAGGGCTCCTACGAGCAGTACTTC
TRBV5-6	TRBD1	TRBJ1-3	-	CASSLTGDSSGNTIYF	TGTGCCAGCAGCTTAACAGGGGACTCTTCTGGAAACACCATATATTTT
TRBV6-1	-	TRBJ1-1	few	CASSEGRVDTEAFF	TGTGCCAGCAGTGAAGGCAGGGTCGACACTGAAGCTTTCTTT
TRBV19	-	TRBJ2-3	-	CASSIRDIGTDTQYF	TGTGCCAGTAGTATCCGGGACATAGGAACAGATACGCAGTATTTT
TRBV4-3	-	TRBJ2-2	few	CASSQAGEGDTGELFF	TGCGCCAGCAGCCAAGCGGGAGAGGGAGACACCGGGGAGCTGTTTTTT
TRBV9	-	TRBJ2-7	-	CASSPGDLSYEQYF	TGTGCCAGCAGCCCAGGGGATCTCTCCTACGAGCAGTACTTC
TRBV4-1	-	TRBJ2-7	-	CASSRATAPGEQYF	TGCGCCAGCAGCCGAGCGACAGCCCCAGGCGAGCAGTACTTC
TRBV12-5	TRBD2	TRBJ2-7	-	CASGMRGGSYEQYF	TGTGCTAGTGGTATGCGGGGGGGCTCCTACGAGCAGTACTTC
TRBV28	-	TRBJ1-2	-	CASHPFLSNYGYTF	TGTGCCAGCCACCCATTTCTATCTAACTATGGCTACACCTTC
TRBV4-1	-	TRBJ1-1	-	CASSPGSGWTEAFF	TGCGCCAGCAGCCCGGGGAGTGGGTGGACTGAAGCTTTCTTT
TRBV5-5	TRBD2	TRBJ2-7	-	CASSRGDEQYF	TGTGCCAGCAGCCGGGGGGACGAGCAGTACTTC
TRBV10-3	-	TRBJ1-1	-	CAISDVAGGDTEAFF	TGTGCCATCAGTGATGTGGCGGGGGGAGACACTGAAGCTTTCTTT
TRBV6-1	TRBD1	TRBJ1-1	few	CASSEGAGQAAEAFF	TGTGCCAGCAGTGAAGGCGCCGGACAGGCGGCTGAAGCTTTCTTT
TRBV2	-	TRBJ2-5	-	CASSGGHLRRKETQYF	TGTGCCAGCAGTGGGGGACACCTACGGCGGAAAGAGACCCAGTACTTC
TRBV27	-	TRBJ1-2	-	CASSPWTHPYGYTF	TGTGCCAGCAGTCCTTGGACACACCCTTATGGCTACACCTTC
TRBV5-1	-	TRBJ1-1	few	CASSPRGNTEAFF	TGCGCCAGCAGCCCCAGAGGGAACACTGAAGCTTTCTTT
TRBV19	-	TRBJ1-2	-	CAITTVRGYTF	TGTGCCATTACGACAGTCAGGGGCTACACCTTC
TRBV9	-	TRBJ2-2	-	CASNALPQGTRELFF	TGTGCCAGCAACGCTCTACCCCAGGGAACCAGGGAGCTGTTTTTT
TRBV7-6	-	TRBJ2-2	once	CASRWGHTNTGELFF	TGTGCCAGCAGGTGGGGACATACGAACACCGGGGAGCTGTTTTTT
TRBV6-5	-	TRBJ2-2	-	CASSSNTGITGELFF	TGTGCCAGCAGTTCAAATACAGGCATCACCGGGGAGCTGTTTTTT
TRBV7-2	TRBD2	TRBJ2-2	-	CASSLGNSGGRFGGELFF	TGTGCCAGCAGCTTAGGGAATAGCGGGGGGCGTTTTGGCGGGGAGCTGTTTTTT
TRBV5-1	TRBD2	TRBJ2-2	-	CASSLGLAGVTGELFF	TGCGCCAGCAGCTTGGGGCTAGCGGGGGTGACCGGGGAGCTGTTTTTT
TRBV5-6	TRBD1	TRBJ2-5	-	CASSLGDRGRNQYF	TGTGCCAGCAGCTTGGGCGACAGGGGGCGGAACCAGTACTTC
TRBV9	-	TRBJ1-3	once	CASSVATRAGARIYF	TGTGCCAGCAGCGTAGCTACGAGGGCAGGGGCCCGTATCTATTTT
TRBV7-9	-	TRBJ2-7	-	CASSLYGCGGYEQYF	TGTGCCAGCAGCCTATACGGGTGTGGAGGGTACGAGCAGTACTTC
TRBV5-1	TRBD2	TRBJ2-1	-	CASRSEAGGYNEQFF	TGCGCCAGCAGATCCGAGGCGGGGGGGTACAATGAGCAGTTCTTC
TRBV6-5	TRBD1	TRBJ1-3	few	CASRMNRGTGNTIYF	TGTGCCAGCAGAATGAACAGGGGGACTGGAAACACCATATATTTT
TRBV5-1	TRBD1	TRBJ1-1	few	CASSLGPGGNTEAFF	TGCGCCAGCAGCTTGGGTCCAGGGGGGAACACTGAAGCTTTCTTT
TRBV7-9	-	TRBJ2-3	-	CASSRTPEGSADTQYF	TGTGCCAGCAGCCGGACTCCCGAGGGTAGTGCAGATACGCAGTATTTT
TRBV15	TRBD2	TRBJ2-1	-	CATSRELTSGYNEQFF	TGTGCCACCAGCAGAGAACTGACTAGCGGTTACAATGAGCAGTTCTTC
TRBV6-6	TRBD2	TRBJ2-7	-	CASNGGGPGGEQYF	TGTGCCAGCAACGGGGGGGGACCCGGGGGGGAGCAGTACTTC
TRBV4-1	TRBD1	TRBJ1-1	-	CASSQGWPQGIGTEAFF	TGCGCCAGCAGCCAAGGGTGGCCACAGGGGATCGGGACTGAAGCTTTCTTT